This T cell receptor beta chain was documented in a study of vaccination and CD4 T cells after COVID-19 (dated by TCRdb to between 2022 and 2023). Background for the entire study: The convalescent cohort comprised six males and four females, including two Hispanic individuals, seven Caucasians, two Asians and one multiracial person. In 10 COVID-19 convalescent patients and a few infection-naive healthy vaccine recipients, researchers compared the spike-specific CD4+ TCR repertoire from before mRNA vaccination with the repertoire from after. As controls, cultures received a CEFX viral epitope pool (the positive control), an HIV-1 Nef peptide pool (the negative control), or no peptide at all. Two doses of either the Pfizer-BioNTech BNT162b2 vaccine (n=8) or the Moderna mRNA-1273 vaccine (n=2) were administered to participants. Post-COVID blood samples were collected from convalescent patients a median of around 100 days after diagnosis, with a range of about 30 to 161 days. The cultures were stimulated with overlapping spike peptide pools from SARS-CoV-2 and from the common cold coronaviruses HCoV-NL63, HCoV-OC43 and HCoV-229E. Post-vaccine blood samples were taken a median of roughly 72 days after the second vaccine dose, with a range of about 12 to 250 days. The paper as a whole reports these results and caveats: Relatively few convalescent patients were included in the study, and early timepoints after natural infection were not analyzed. An increase in the median number of SARS-CoV-2-reactive clonotypes from approximately 21 after infection to about 39 after vaccination was observed, but the change was not found to be significant. Of the vaccine-specific clones found in convalescent patients, nearly all (304 of 307) were mono-reactive for SARS-CoV-2 spike instead of being cross-reactive with common cold coronaviruses. Among convalescent patients, a median roughly 90% of the SARS-CoV-2-reactive clones seen after vaccination appeared only after vaccination, which suggests priming specific to the vaccine.

Concerning this clonotype: The antigen it binds to is not known. A read error may account for a junction end that differs from germline.

Preparation of the library involved PCR. DNA from cultured CD4+ T cells was subjected to TCR sequencing with the Oncomine TCR Beta short-read assay at the Johns Hopkins FTIC core. The QIAamp micro DNA kit was used to extract genomic DNA from the cultured CD4+ T cells. Oncomine TCR Beta libraries from cultured CD4+ T cells were pooled with unique dual indexes and sequenced on an Illumina iSeq 100. Processing in the source paper ran as follows. Non-productive sequences were filtered out, and CDR3s that did not start with C, did not end with F or W, or were shorter than 7 amino acids were discarded. Antigen-specific clonotypes were identified using the MANAFEST web application through comparison of peptide-stimulated wells with reference and other culture wells. For a clone to be called positive, the clone needed an FDR below 0.05, an odds ratio above 5, and a productive frequency above 0.1% in at least two of three replicate wells. A clonotype was classed as cross-reactive if the clonotype showed significant expansion both in SARS-CoV-2 spike wells and in at least one common cold coronavirus spike condition. Similarity between CDR3 sequences was evaluated in R version 3.6.1 using Levenshtein distances (stringdist) and unrooted phylogenetic trees (ape). TCRdb trimmed the raw reads at Q25, called clones with MiXCR and kept productive beta chains. Merged by CDR3 protein, the rows form single entries marked with the most common genes and DNA. The authors' filters were not applied to this entry. The sample table lists about 19,000 distinct CDR3 sequences, roughly 78% of them with a count of one. The top ten hold over 15% of the sample.

Reading from cysteine to phenylalanine, the CDR3 counts 17 amino acids. The sequence is cut down to CDR3 DNA, 51 bases in frame from base 1. Reading the germline V gene (reference sequence) gives CDR1 DFQATT and CDR2 SNEGSKA. The sample's treatment or condition label is to be understood as: approximately 9-day PBMC culture with coronavirus spike peptide pools or control peptides (ViraFEST assay). The ViraFEST assay was used in the study, in which antigen-specific T cells were expanded with peptide pools and expanded clonotypes were subsequently identified by TCR sequencing. Negative nucleocapsid antibody tests taken both before and after vaccination confirmed that the healthy vaccine recipients had no prior SARS-CoV-2 infection. Each well held around 2 million PBMCs cultured in IMDM containing about 5% human AB serum and 9 to 10 IU/ml IL-2, with 9 to 10 ug/ml peptide pools added. Half of the culture medium was replaced with fresh IL-2-containing medium on days 3 and 7. CD4+ T cells were isolated after approximately 10 days of culture through negative selection using the EasySep CD4+ T cell isolation kit. Ficoll-Paque Plus gradient centrifugation was used to isolate PBMCs from whole blood, and the isolated PBMCs were then either used fresh or cryopreserved at -140C. In general, triplicate wells were set up for every culture condition.

The receptor comes from a human donor who received a COVID-19 vaccine. The source was CD4+ T cells from blood, cultured in vitro, collected after SARS-CoV-2 vaccination. The chain is encoded by TRBV20-1 joined to TRBJ2-3; TRBD1 lines up with 8 middle nucleotides. The CDR3: CSASSQGARSGTDAQYF. The DNA sequence is as follows: TGCAGTGCTTCGTCCCAGGGGGCGCGGTCCGGCACAGATGCGCAGTATTTT.